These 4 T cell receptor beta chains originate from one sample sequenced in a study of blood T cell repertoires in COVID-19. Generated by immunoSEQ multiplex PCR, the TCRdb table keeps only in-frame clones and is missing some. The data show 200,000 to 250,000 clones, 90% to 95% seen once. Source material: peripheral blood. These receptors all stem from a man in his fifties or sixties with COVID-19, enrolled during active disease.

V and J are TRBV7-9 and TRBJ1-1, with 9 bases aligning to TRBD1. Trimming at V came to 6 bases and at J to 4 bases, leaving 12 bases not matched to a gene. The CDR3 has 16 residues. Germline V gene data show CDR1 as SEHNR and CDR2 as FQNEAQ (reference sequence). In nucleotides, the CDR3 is TGTGCCAGCAGTACTGTCCCGGGACAGGGTTCCACTGAAGCTTTCTTT. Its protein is CASSTVPGQGSTEAFF.

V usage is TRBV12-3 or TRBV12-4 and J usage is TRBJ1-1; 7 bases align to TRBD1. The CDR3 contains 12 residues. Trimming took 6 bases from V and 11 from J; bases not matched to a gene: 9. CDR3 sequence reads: CASSSQGRQAFF. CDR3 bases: TGTGCCAGCAGCTCACAGGGGAGGCAGGCTTTCTTT.

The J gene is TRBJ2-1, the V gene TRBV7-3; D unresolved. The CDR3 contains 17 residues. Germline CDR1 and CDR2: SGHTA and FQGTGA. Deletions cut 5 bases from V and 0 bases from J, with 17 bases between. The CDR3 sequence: CASSALPRGSSYNEQFF. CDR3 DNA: TGTGCCAGCAGCGCCCTCCCCCGCGGCAGCTCCTACAATGAGCAGTTCTTC. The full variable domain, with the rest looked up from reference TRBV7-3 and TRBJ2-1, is GAGVSQTPSNKVTEKGKYVELRCDPISGHTALYWYRQSLGQGPEFLIYFQGTGAADDSGLPNDRFFAVRPEGSVSTLKIQRTERGDSAVYLCASSALPRGSSYNEQFFGPGTRLTVL.

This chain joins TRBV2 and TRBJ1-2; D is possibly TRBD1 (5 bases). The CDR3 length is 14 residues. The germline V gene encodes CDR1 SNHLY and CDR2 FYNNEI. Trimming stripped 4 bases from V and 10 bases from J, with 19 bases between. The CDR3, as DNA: TGTGCCAGCAGTGCCGGAACCCCGGGACTCCACTACACCTTC. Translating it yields CASSAGTPGLHYTF.